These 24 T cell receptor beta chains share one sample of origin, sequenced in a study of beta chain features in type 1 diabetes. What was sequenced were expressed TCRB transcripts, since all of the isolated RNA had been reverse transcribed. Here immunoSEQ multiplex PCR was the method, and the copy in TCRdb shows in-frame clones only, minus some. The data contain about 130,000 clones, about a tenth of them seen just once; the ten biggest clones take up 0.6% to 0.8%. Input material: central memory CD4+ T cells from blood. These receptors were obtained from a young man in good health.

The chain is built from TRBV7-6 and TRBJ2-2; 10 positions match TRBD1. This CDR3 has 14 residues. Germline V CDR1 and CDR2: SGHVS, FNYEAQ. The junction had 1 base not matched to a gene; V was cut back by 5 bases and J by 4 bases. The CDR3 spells CASSRDRGTGELFF. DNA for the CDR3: TGTGCCAGCAGCCGGGACAGGGGCACCGGGGAGCTGTTTTTT.

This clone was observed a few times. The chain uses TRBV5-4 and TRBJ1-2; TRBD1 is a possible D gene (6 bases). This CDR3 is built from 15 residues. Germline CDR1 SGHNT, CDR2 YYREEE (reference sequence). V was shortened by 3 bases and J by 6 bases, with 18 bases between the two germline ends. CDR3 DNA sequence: TGTGCCAGCAGCTCCGGACAGCGTAATGTCCATGGCTACACCTTC. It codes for CASSSGQRNVHGYTF.

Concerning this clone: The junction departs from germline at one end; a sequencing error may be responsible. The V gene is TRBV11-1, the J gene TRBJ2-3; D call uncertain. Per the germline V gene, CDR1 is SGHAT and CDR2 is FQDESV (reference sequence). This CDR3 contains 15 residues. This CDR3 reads CASNLGPAGTDTQYF. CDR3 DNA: TGTGCCAGCAACTTAGGGCCCGCGGGCACAGATACGCAGTATTTT.

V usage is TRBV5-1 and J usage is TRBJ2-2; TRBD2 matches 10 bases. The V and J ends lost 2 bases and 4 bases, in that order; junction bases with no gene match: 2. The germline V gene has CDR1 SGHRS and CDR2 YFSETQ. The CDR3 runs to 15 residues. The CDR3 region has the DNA TGCGCCAGCAGCTTCCTAGCGGGGGCCACCGGGGAGCTGTTTTTT. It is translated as CASSFLAGATGELFF.

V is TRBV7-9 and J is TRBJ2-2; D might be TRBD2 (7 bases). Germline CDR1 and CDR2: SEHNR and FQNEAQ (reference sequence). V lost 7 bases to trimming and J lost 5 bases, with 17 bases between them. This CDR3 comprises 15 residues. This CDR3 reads CASTLGGRWTGELFF. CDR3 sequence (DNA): TGTGCCAGCACCCTCGGGGGGCGATGGACCGGGGAGCTGTTTTTT.

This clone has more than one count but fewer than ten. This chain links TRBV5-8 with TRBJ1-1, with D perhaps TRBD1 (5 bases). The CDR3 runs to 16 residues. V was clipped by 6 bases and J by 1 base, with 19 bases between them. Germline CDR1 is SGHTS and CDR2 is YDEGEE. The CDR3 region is CASTLGGSRPNTEAFF. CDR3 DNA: TGTGCCAGCACTTTGGGGGGTTCGAGGCCGAACACTGAAGCTTTCTTT.

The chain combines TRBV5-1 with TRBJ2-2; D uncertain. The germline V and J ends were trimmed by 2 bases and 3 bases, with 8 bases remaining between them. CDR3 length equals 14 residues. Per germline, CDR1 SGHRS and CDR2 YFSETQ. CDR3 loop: CASSFTRDTGELFF. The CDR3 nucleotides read TGCGCCAGCAGCTTTACGCGAGACACCGGGGAGCTGTTTTTT.

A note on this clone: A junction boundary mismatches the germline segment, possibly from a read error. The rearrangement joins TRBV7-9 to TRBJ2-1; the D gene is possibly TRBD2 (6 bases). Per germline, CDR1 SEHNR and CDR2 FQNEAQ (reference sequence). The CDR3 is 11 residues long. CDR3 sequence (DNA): TGTGCCAGCAGCTTAGCATCGGGGGACGTCTTC. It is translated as CASSLASGDVF.

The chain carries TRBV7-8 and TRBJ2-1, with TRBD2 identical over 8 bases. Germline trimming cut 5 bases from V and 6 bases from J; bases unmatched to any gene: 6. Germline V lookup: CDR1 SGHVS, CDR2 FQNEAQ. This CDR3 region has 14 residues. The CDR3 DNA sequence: TGTGCCAGCAGCGCCCCCGGGGGGGCCAATGAGCAGTTCTTC. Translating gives CASSAPGGANEQFF.

CDR3 in DNA: TGTGCCAGCAGTTTAACGGGGGGGCAAACGGGGGAGCTGTTTTTT. Translation gives CASSLTGGQTGELFF. V usage is TRBV27 and J usage is TRBJ2-2; 8 bases are shared with TRBD2. The junction had 7 bases not matched to a gene; V was cut back by 2 bases and J by 8 bases. CDR3 length equals 15 residues. CDR1 is MNHEY, CDR2 SMNVEV, per germline (reference sequence).

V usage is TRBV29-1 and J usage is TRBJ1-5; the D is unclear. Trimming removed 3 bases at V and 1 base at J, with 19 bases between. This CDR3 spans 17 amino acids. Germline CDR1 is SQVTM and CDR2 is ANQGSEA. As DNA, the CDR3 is TGCAGCGTTGAGTCACCCGGAGTAGGTGAAAGCAATCAGCCCCAGCATTTT. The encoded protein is CSVESPGVGESNQPQHF.

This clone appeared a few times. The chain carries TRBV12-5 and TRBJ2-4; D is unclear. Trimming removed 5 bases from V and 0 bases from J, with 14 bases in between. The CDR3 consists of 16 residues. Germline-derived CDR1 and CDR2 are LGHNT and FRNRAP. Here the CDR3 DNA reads TGTGCTAGTGGTAGCCCGACACCTCTAGCCAAAAACATTCAGTACTTC. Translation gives CASGSPTPLAKNIQYF.

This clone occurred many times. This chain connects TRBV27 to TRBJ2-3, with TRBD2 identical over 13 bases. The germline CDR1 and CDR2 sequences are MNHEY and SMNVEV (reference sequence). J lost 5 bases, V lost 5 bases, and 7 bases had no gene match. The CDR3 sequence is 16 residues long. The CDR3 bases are TGTGCCAGCAGTCAACTAGCGGGGGGGCCTGGAGATACGCAGTATTTT. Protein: CASSQLAGGPGDTQYF.

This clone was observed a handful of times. CDR3 nucleotides: TGTGCCAGCAGCTTTGTGACAGGGTGGGAGCAGTACTTC. It specifies CASSFVTGWEQYF. The chain uses TRBV7-9 and TRBJ2-7; 7 bases align to TRBD1. This CDR3 spans 13 amino acids. V dropped 3 bases and J dropped 7; count of bases not matched to a gene: 6. CDR1 is SEHNR, CDR2 FQNEAQ, per germline (reference sequence).

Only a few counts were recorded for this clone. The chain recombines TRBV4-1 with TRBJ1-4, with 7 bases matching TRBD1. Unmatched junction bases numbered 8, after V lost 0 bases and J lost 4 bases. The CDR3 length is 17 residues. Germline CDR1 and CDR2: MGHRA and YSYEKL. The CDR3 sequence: CASSQDPPGTDNEKLFF. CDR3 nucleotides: TGCGCCAGCAGCCAAGATCCACCCGGGACAGATAATGAAAAACTGTTTTTT.

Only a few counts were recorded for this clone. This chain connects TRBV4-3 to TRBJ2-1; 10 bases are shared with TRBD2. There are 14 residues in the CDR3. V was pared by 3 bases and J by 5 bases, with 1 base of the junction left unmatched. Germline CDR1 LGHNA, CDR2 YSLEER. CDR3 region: CASSQGLANNEQFF. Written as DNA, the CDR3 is TGCGCCAGCAGCCAGGGACTAGCGAACAATGAGCAGTTCTTC.

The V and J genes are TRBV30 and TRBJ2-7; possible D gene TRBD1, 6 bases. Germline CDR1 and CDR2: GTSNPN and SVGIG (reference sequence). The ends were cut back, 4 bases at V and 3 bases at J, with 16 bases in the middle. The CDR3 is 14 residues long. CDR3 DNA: TGTGCCTGGAAGGGAGCAGGGGCGCTCTACGAGCAGTACTTC. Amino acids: CAWKGAGALYEQYF.

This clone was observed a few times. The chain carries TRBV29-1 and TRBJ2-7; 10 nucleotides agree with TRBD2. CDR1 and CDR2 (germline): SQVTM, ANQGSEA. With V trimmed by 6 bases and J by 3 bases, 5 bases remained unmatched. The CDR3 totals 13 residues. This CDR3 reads CSVRPSGGYEQYF. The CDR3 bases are TGCAGCGTACGTCCTAGCGGGGGCTACGAGCAGTACTTC.

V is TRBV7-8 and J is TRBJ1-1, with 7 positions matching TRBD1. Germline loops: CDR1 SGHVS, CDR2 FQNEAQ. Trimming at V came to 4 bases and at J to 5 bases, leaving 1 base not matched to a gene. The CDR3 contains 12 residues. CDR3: CASSSRGTEAFF. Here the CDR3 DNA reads TGTGCCAGCAGCTCCAGGGGGACTGAAGCTTTCTTT.

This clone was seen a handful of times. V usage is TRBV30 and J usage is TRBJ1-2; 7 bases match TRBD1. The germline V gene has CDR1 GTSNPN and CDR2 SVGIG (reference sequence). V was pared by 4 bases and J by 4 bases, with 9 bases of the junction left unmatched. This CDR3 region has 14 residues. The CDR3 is CAWNVQGMGYGYTF. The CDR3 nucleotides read TGTGCCTGGAACGTACAGGGGATGGGCTATGGCTACACCTTC.

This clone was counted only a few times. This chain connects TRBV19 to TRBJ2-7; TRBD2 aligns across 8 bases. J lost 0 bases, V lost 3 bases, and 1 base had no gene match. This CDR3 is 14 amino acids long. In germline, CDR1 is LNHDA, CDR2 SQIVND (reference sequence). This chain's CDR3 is CASSMRGVSYEQYF. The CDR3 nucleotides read TGTGCCAGTAGTATGCGGGGGGTCTCCTACGAGCAGTACTTC.

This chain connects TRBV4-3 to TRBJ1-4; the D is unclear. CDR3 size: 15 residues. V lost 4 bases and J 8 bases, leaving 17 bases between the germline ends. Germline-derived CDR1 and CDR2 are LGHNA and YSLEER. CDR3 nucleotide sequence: TGCGCCAGCAGCCGAACCGGGATTCTGGGGGAAAAACTGTTTTTT. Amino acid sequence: CASSRTGILGEKLFF.

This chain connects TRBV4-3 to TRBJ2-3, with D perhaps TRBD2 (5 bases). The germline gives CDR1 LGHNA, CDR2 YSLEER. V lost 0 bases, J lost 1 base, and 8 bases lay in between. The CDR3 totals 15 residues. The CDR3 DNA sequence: TGCGCCAGCAGCCAAGACCGGCGGGGCACAGATACGCAGTATTTT. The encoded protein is CASSQDRRGTDTQYF.

CDR3 amino acids: CASSEAQGGGTDTQYF. CDR3 nucleotide sequence: TGTGCCAGCAGTGAGGCTCAGGGCGGCGGCACAGATACGCAGTATTTT. The chain links TRBV25-1 to TRBJ2-3; perhaps TRBD1 as D (5 bases). Germline CDR1 and CDR2: MGHDK and SYGVNS. The V and J ends lost 3 bases and 1 base respectively, with 14 bases between them. The CDR3 spans 16 residues.